The next 24 T cell receptor beta chains were all read from a single sample in a study of blood T cell repertoires in COVID-19. Method: immunoSEQ multiplex PCR; TCRdb's copy keeps in-frame clones and lacks some. This table has 200,000 to 250,000 clones, approximately 78% appearing once. The sequencing input was peripheral blood. These receptors all stem from a young woman with acute or convalescent COVID-19.

Only one count was recorded for this clone. V gene TRBV5-1 combines with J gene TRBJ2-1, with D maybe TRBD1 (6 bases). Germline-derived CDR1 and CDR2 are SGHRS and YFSETQ. Trimming removed 0 bases at V and 2 bases at J, with 9 bases between. The CDR3 spans 15 residues. The CDR3 loop reads CASSLAGQTYNEQFF. The CDR3 DNA is TGCGCCAGCAGCTTGGCCGGACAGACCTACAATGAGCAGTTCTTC.

The V gene is TRBV24-1, the J gene TRBJ1-3, with 8 bases identical to TRBD1. From germline, CDR1 is KGHDR and CDR2 SFDVKD. The CDR3 sequence is 16 residues long. Trimming removed 4 bases from V and 0 bases from J; junction bases left unmatched: 4. The CDR3 region is CATSDPTGASGNTIYF. The CDR3 DNA reads as TGTGCCACCAGTGACCCGACAGGGGCCTCTGGAAACACCATATATTTT.

V gene TRBV29-1 combines with J gene TRBJ2-7, with TRBD1 matching over 9 bases. Trimming at V came to 0 bases and at J to 2 bases, leaving 2 bases not matched to a gene. The CDR3 consists of 14 residues. The germline V gene encodes CDR1 SQVTM and CDR2 ANQGSEA. The CDR3: CSVEEQGAAYEQYF. The CDR3 nucleotides read TGCAGCGTTGAAGAACAGGGGGCGGCCTACGAGCAGTACTTC.

The chain links TRBV28 to TRBJ1-4, with 7 bases matching TRBD1. The CDR3 length is 14 residues. Germline V gene sequence: CDR1 MDHEN, CDR2 SYDVKM. V trimming: 6 bases; J trimming: 6 bases; junction bases outside the gene matches: 7. The CDR3 sequence is CASRTGTAHEKLFF. The CDR3 DNA reads TGTGCCAGCAGAACCGGGACAGCCCATGAAAAACTGTTTTTT.

The J gene is TRBJ1-6, the V gene TRBV25-1; no clear D gene. CDR1 is MGHDK and CDR2 is SYGVNS in the germline V gene. V lost 3 bases and J lost 9, with 12 bases in between. The length of the CDR3 is 14 residues. The CDR3 sequence: CASSDMAGSSPLHF. The CDR3 nucleotides are TGTGCCAGCAGTGACATGGCAGGCTCTTCACCCCTCCACTTT.

J is TRBJ2-3 and V is TRBV10-3; the D is unclear. The CDR3 loop spans 14 amino acids. Germline V gene sequence: CDR1 ENHRY, CDR2 SYGVKD. V was pared by 0 bases and J by 6 bases, with 10 bases between. DNA of the CDR3: TGTGCCATCAGTGAGTCGATCACGGTGGATACGCAGTATTTT. Its translation is CAISESITVDTQYF.

This chain links TRBV29-1 with TRBJ2-1; D may be TRBD1 (5 bases). In germline, CDR1 is SQVTM, CDR2 ANQGSEA. V was pared by 0 bases and J by 7 bases, with 25 bases between. This CDR3 region has 18 residues. In DNA form, the CDR3 reads TGCAGCGTTGAAGATCCCCGCGTCAGGGTAGGGCCTTATAATGAGCAGTTCTTC. Protein: CSVEDPRVRVGPYNEQFF.

The chain recombines TRBV28 with TRBJ1-1, with 7 nucleotides matching TRBD1. CDR3 size: 16 residues. The germline V gene has CDR1 MDHEN and CDR2 SYDVKM. Trimming removed 5 bases from V and 4 bases from J; junction bases left unmatched: 13. CDR3 amino acids: CASSPPDRVWGTEAFF. The CDR3, as DNA: TGTGCCAGCAGTCCCCCCGACAGGGTTTGGGGCACTGAAGCTTTCTTT.

The chain has TRBV6-1 and TRBJ2-7; D not resolved. Germline values: CDR1 MNHNS, CDR2 SASEGT. The CDR3 is 15 residues long. Between the trimmed V and J ends, which lost 2 bases and 0 bases, there was a span of 11 bases. CDR3 sequence reads: CASSEWAPSSYEQYF. The CDR3 bases are TGTGCCAGCAGTGAATGGGCGCCGAGCTCCTACGAGCAGTACTTC.

The chain is built from TRBV5-1 and TRBJ2-7, with 8 bases aligning to TRBD1. CDR1 is SGHRS and CDR2 is YFSETQ in the germline V gene. The CDR3 is made up of 15 amino acids. J was trimmed by 0 bases and V by 5 bases; bases with no gene match: 7. CDR3 DNA sequence: TGCGCCAGCAGGAGACAGGACAGGGTCTCCTACGAGCAGTACTTC. Protein product: CASRRQDRVSYEQYF.

This clone was observed a handful of times. The chain carries TRBV2 and TRBJ2-5; 14 bases match TRBD2. Germline-derived CDR1 and CDR2 are SNHLY and FYNNEI. This CDR3 is built from 17 residues. Unmatched junction bases numbered 12, after V lost 6 bases and J lost 6 bases. DNA for the CDR3: TGTGCCAGCAGGGGGGGACTAGCGGGAGTTGGGGTTCAGACCCAGTACTTC. Its protein is CASRGGLAGVGVQTQYF.

This clone occurred a few times. The chain has TRBV11-2 and TRBJ2-1; 13 positions agree with TRBD2. The CDR3 loop spans 16 amino acids. Germline loops: CDR1 SGHAT, CDR2 FQNNGV. V shed 7 bases and J 6 bases; nucleotides not matched to a gene: 9. The CDR3 nucleotides read TGTGCCAGCACCTCCCTTGGGACTAGCGGGGTCAATGAGCAGTTCTTC. It is translated as CASTSLGTSGVNEQFF.

The chain has TRBV6-5 and TRBJ1-6, with D perhaps TRBD1 (5 bases). The CDR3 loop spans 12 amino acids. CDR1 and CDR2 (germline): MNHEY, SVGAGI. Trimming removed 6 bases from V and 9 bases from J, with 9 bases in between. The CDR3 protein is CASREGSSPLHF. Here the CDR3 DNA reads TGTGCCAGCAGGGAGGGGAGTTCACCCCTCCACTTT.

In its sample, this clone was seen a few times. The CDR3 sequence is CASSYGGTGSPLHF. In DNA form, the CDR3 reads TGTGCCAGCAGTTACGGGGGGACGGGTTCACCCCTCCACTTT. The chain carries TRBV6-5 and TRBJ1-6, with D maybe TRBD1 (5 bases). There are 14 residues in the CDR3. V lost 2 bases to trimming and J lost 9 bases, with 11 bases between them. CDR1 and CDR2 (germline): MNHEY, SVGAGI.

The rearrangement links TRBV27 to TRBJ2-1; TRBD2 matches at 7 bases. The germline V gene has CDR1 MNHEY and CDR2 SMNVEV (reference sequence). The CDR3 length is 15 residues. Trimming cost V 3 bases and J 8 bases; bases outside gene matches: 10. This CDR3 reads CASSFSPSGVDEQFF. The CDR3 nucleotides are TGTGCCAGCAGTTTCTCGCCTAGCGGTGTGGATGAGCAGTTCTTC.

The gene calls are TRBV7-2 and TRBJ2-7, with 10 bases lining up with TRBD2. Germline CDR1 reads SGHTA; CDR2 reads FQGNSA. The CDR3 is 14 amino acids. With 7 bases clipped from V and 2 bases from J, the junction kept 5 bases outside the gene matches. The CDR3 is CASNPSGRAYEQYF. In DNA, the CDR3 is TGTGCCAGCAACCCCAGCGGGAGGGCCTACGAGCAGTACTTC. Variable domain in full (rest from reference TRBV7-2 and TRBJ2-7): GAGVSQSPSNKVTEKGKDVELRCDPISGHTALYWYRQSLGQGLEFLIYFQGNSAPDKSGLPSDRFSAERTGGSVSTLTIQRTQQEDSAVYLCASNPSGRAYEQYFGPGTRLTVT.

Only one count was recorded for this clone. The chain employs TRBV18 and TRBJ1-5; TRBD1 agrees at 9 bases. The CDR3 has 15 residues. V gave up 3 bases and J gave up 2 bases; unmatched junction bases: 2. The germline gives CDR1 KGHSH, CDR2 LQKENI. The CDR3 bases are TGTGCCAGCTCACCTGACAGGGGGGGCAATCAGCCCCAGCATTTT. Its translation is CASSPDRGGNQPQHF.

This chain's CDR3 is CASSRLGGGGEQYF. The DNA of the CDR3 is TGTGCCAGCAGTCGCCTCGGGGGAGGCGGCGAGCAGTACTTC. The chain carries TRBV25-1 and TRBJ2-7, with D possibly TRBD2 on 6 matching bases. This CDR3 is 14 amino acids long. CDR1 and CDR2 (germline): MGHDK, SYGVNS. Trimming took 5 bases from V and 6 from J, leaving 17 bases between them.

CDR3 nucleotide sequence: TGTGCCAGCAGTGAAAGCCAGGGTTTTTTCACTGAAGCTTTCTTT. Its protein product is CASSESQGFFTEAFF. The chain has TRBV6-1 and TRBJ1-1; weak D call: TRBD1 (5 bases). Trimming shortened V by 2 bases and J by 4 bases, and 14 bases separated the two germline ends. Germline CDR1 reads MNHNS; CDR2 reads SASEGT. CDR3 length equals 15 residues.

The chain links TRBV11-3 to TRBJ2-1; weak D call: TRBD2 (5 bases). The germline V and J ends were trimmed by 2 bases and 4 bases, with 9 bases remaining between them. The length of the CDR3 is 14 residues. Germline CDR1 and CDR2: SGHNT and YENEEA. The CDR3 sequence is CASSLMSGYNEQFF. For the CDR3, the DNA is TGTGCCAGCAGCTTAATGAGCGGATACAATGAGCAGTTCTTC. The whole variable domain, remainder taken from reference TRBV11-3 and TRBJ2-1, is EAGVVQSPRYKIIEKKQPVAFWCNPISGHNTLYWYLQNLGQGPELLIRYENEEAVDDSQLPKDRFSAERLKGVDSTLKIQPAELGDSAVYLCASSLMSGYNEQFFGPGTRLTVL.

The CDR3 is CASSFGNNQPQHF. The CDR3 DNA reads as TGTGCCAGCAGTTTCGGGAATAATCAGCCCCAGCATTTT. This chain uses TRBV12-3 or TRBV12-4 with TRBJ1-5, with D hard to call. CDR3 length: 13 residues. The germline V and J ends were trimmed by 3 bases and 4 bases, with 7 bases remaining between them.

This clone was observed once. This chain joins TRBV24-1 and TRBJ2-3; perhaps TRBD1 as D (6 bases). Per germline, CDR1 KGHDR and CDR2 SFDVKD. Trimming shortened V by 6 bases and J by 4 bases, and 13 bases separated the two germline ends. The CDR3 covers 14 residues. The CDR3 sequence: CATSTGFSADTQYF. DNA of the CDR3: TGTGCCACCAGTACAGGGTTCTCTGCAGATACGCAGTATTTT.

V usage is TRBV10-2 and J usage is TRBJ2-3; 8 bases align to TRBD2. The junction had 13 bases not matched to a gene; V was cut back by 8 bases and J by 0 bases. In germline, CDR1 is WSHSY, CDR2 SAAADI. The CDR3 covers 17 residues. The CDR3 sequence: CASGGAGGATSTDTQYF. CDR3 DNA: TGCGCCAGCGGCGGGGCGGGAGGAGCTACTAGCACAGATACGCAGTATTTT.

This clone has a handful of counts. CDR3 sequence reads: CAWSATRNTIYF. As DNA, the CDR3 is TGTGCCTGGAGTGCCACAAGAAACACCATATATTTT. The chain couples TRBV30 to TRBJ1-3; D ambiguous. The V and J ends lost 1 base and 5 bases respectively, with 6 bases between them. CDR1 and CDR2 (germline): GTSNPN, SVGIG (reference sequence). The CDR3 runs 12 residues.